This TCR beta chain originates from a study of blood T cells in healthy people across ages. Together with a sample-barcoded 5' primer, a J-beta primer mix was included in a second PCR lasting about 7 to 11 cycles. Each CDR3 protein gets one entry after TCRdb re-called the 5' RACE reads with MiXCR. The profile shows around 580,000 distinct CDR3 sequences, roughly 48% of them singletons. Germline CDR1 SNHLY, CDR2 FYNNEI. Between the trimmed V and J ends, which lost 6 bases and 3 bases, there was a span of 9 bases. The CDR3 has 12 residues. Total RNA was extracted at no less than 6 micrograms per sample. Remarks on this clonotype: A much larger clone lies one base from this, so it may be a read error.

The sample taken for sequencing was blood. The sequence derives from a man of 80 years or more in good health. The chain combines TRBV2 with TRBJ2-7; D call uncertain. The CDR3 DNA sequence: TGTGCCAGCAGCACTCAATACTACGAGCAGTACTTC. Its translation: CASSTQYYEQYF.